This T cell receptor beta chain was profiled in a study of cytomegalovirus exposure and HLA in healthy donors. PCR involved 60 Vbeta and 13 Jbeta primers. Measured with immunoSEQ multiplex PCR; TCRdb has only the in-frame clones, and not every one. The table gives tens of thousands of clones; the top ten clones make up over 2% of it. Germline assignment: CDR1 SGHRS and CDR2 YFSETQ. Trimming took 4 bases from V and 5 from J, leaving 15 bases between them. The CDR3 runs 14 residues. The receptor's source is a woman aged 40 to 50 in good health and CMV-seronegative. The chain is built from TRBV5-1 and TRBJ1-2, with D perhaps TRBD1 (5 bases). What was sequenced was PBMCs. CDR3 coding DNA: TGCGCCAGCAGCATCCAGGGTGAAGGATATGGCTACACCTTC. Its protein is CASSIQGEGYGYTF.